The 27 T cell receptor beta chains reported below all come from one sample, sequenced in a study of neoadjuvant anti-PD-1 for oral cavity cancer. Time point defined: after neoadjuvant nivolumab, at surgical resection. Profiling relied on immunoSEQ multiplex PCR, and the TCRdb table lists in-frame clones only, not all of them. This sample carries 20,000 to 25,000 clones, 35% to 50% of them seen once, and the ten largest clones take under 40%. The material sequenced was tumor tissue, taken after nivolumab (anti-PD-1) treatment. These receptors originate from a person aged 40 to 85 with oral cavity squamous cell carcinoma.

This clone is labeled medium-sized. The chain combines TRBV5-1 with TRBJ2-3, with no clear D. CDR1 is SGHRS and CDR2 is YFSETQ in the germline V gene. The CDR3 totals 15 residues. Trimming removed 4 bases at V and 2 bases at J, with 14 bases between. As DNA, the CDR3 is TGCGCCAGCAGCCTGGATGCATATCTCACAGATACGCAGTATTTT. Amino acids: CASSLDAYLTDTQYF. The variable domain in full, with the rest retrieved from reference TRBV5-1 and TRBJ2-3, is KAGVTQTPRYLIKTRGQQVTLSCSPISGHRSVSWYQQTPGQGLQFLFEYFSETQRNKGNFPGRFSGRQFSNSRSEMNVSTLELGDSALYLCASSLDAYLTDTQYFGPGTRLTVL.

This chain connects TRBV10-3 to TRBJ1-2, with a tentative D call TRBD1 (5 bases). From germline, CDR1 is ENHRY and CDR2 SYGVKD. The CDR3 has 14 residues. Trimming cost V 0 bases and J 8 bases, with 13 bases left between them. This CDR3 is CAISESTRVSGYTF. For the CDR3, the DNA is TGTGCCATCAGTGAGTCGACCAGGGTCTCCGGCTACACCTTC.

This clone was observed a handful of times. J is TRBJ1-6 and V is TRBV7-9; tentative D call: TRBD1 (6 bases). The CDR3 has 14 amino acids. The germline V and J ends were trimmed by 5 bases and 9 bases, with 14 bases remaining between them. CDR1 and CDR2 from the germline V gene are SEHNR and FQNEAQ (reference sequence). This CDR3 reads CASSRGGLSSPLHF. CDR3 DNA: TGTGCCAGCAGCCGGGGGGGCTTGAGTTCACCCCTCCACTTT.

The chain carries TRBV10-3 and TRBJ1-2, with 7 positions matching TRBD1. Germline values: CDR1 ENHRY, CDR2 SYGVKD. This CDR3 spans 15 amino acids. The junction had 10 bases not matched to a gene; V was cut back by 3 bases and J by 6 bases. CDR3 sequence: CAISDLVTGVDGYTF. CDR3 nucleotide sequence: TGTGCCATCAGTGACCTCGTTACAGGGGTTGATGGCTACACCTTC.

This clone was seen many times. The chain recombines TRBV28 with TRBJ1-2; TRBD1 matches at 7 bases. The CDR3 is made up of 13 amino acids. Trimming removed 5 bases from V and 8 bases from J; junction bases left unmatched: 8. CDR1 and CDR2 from the germline V gene are MDHEN and SYDVKM. The CDR3 DNA reads as TGTGCCAGCAGTGTCGACAGGGCTCAGGGCTACACCTTC. Protein sequence: CASSVDRAQGYTF.

This chain joins TRBV19 and TRBJ2-1; no reliable D call. This CDR3 has 12 amino acids. The germline V and J ends were trimmed by 4 bases and 7 bases, with 8 bases remaining between them. The germline CDR1 and CDR2 sequences are LNHDA and SQIVND (reference sequence). CDR3 nucleotide sequence: TGTGCCAGTAGTAAGATCAGGAATGAGCAGTTCTTC. Translation gives CASSKIRNEQFF.

This sequence joins TRBV5-1 and TRBJ2-1, with 8 bases matching TRBD2. Looked up from germline, CDR1 is SGHRS and CDR2 is YFSETQ. The CDR3 is 17 amino acids. With V trimmed by 0 bases and J by 2 bases, 7 bases remained unmatched. Here the CDR3 DNA reads TGCGCCAGCAGCTTGGAACCTTGGCGGGGGGCCTACAATGAGCAGTTCTTC. This encodes CASSLEPWRGAYNEQFF.

The chain links TRBV6-5 to TRBJ1-1; the D is unclear. Germline CDR1 MNHEY, CDR2 SVGAGI. This CDR3 has 14 residues. The ends were cut back, 8 bases at V and 3 bases at J, with 16 bases in the middle. The CDR3 reads CASFSQGRYTEAFF. CDR3 DNA sequence: TGTGCCAGCTTCTCCCAAGGCAGATACACTGAAGCTTTCTTT.

The gene calls are TRBV6-5 and TRBJ2-5; 7 bases are shared with TRBD1. V shed 5 bases, J shed 1 base, and the junction held 4 bases outside the gene matches. This CDR3 comprises 14 residues. In germline, CDR1 is MNHEY, CDR2 SVGAGI. CDR3 loop: CASSRQGTQETQYF. The DNA of the CDR3 is TGTGCCAGCAGTAGACAGGGTACCCAAGAGACCCAGTACTTC.

The V gene is TRBV13, the J gene TRBJ2-7; maybe TRBD1 (6 bases). The CDR3 runs to 14 residues. CDR1 PRHDT and CDR2 FYEKMQ come from the germline V gene (reference sequence). The V end was cut by 3 bases, the J end by 4 bases, with 13 bases between. The CDR3 nucleotides read TGTGCCAGCAGCTTCCAAGACAGGACGTACGAGCAGTACTTC. Its translation is CASSFQDRTYEQYF.

This chain connects TRBV7-3 to TRBJ1-1; the D gene is possibly TRBD1 (6 bases). Germline loops: CDR1 SGHTA, CDR2 FQGTGA. The V and J ends lost 4 bases and 4 bases respectively, with 13 bases between them. This CDR3 comprises 14 residues. CDR3 nucleotides: TGTGCCAGCAGCTCCCAGGGGAGGGGCACTGAAGCTTTCTTT. Its translation is CASSSQGRGTEAFF.

The chain is built from TRBV7-2 and TRBJ2-7; either TRBD1 or TRBD2 may supply D (5 bases each). There are 14 residues in the CDR3. V shed 1 base and J shed 0 bases, with 7 bases lying between them. CDR1 and CDR2 from the germline V gene are SGHTA and FQGNSA. The CDR3 loop is CASSLDGTSYEQYF. The CDR3 region has the DNA TGTGCCAGCAGCTTAGATGGGACCTCCTACGAGCAGTACTTC.

Only a few counts were recorded for this clone. This rearrangement joins TRBV28 to TRBJ1-2; 8 nucleotides line up with TRBD1. CDR1 and CDR2 (germline): MDHEN, SYDVKM. V was pared by 2 bases and J by 4 bases, with 9 bases of the junction left unmatched. The CDR3 consists of 16 residues. The CDR3: CASSLHRDRIGYGYTF. The DNA for the CDR3 is TGTGCCAGCAGTTTACACCGGGACAGGATTGGCTATGGCTACACCTTC.

The CDR3 is CSSDRDYGYTF. The CDR3 DNA reads TGCAGTTCGGACAGGGACTATGGCTACACCTTC. V and J are TRBV20-1 and TRBJ1-2; 8 positions match TRBD1. The CDR3 is 11 amino acids. The germline V gene has CDR1 DFQATT and CDR2 SNEGSKA (reference sequence). V shed 8 bases and J 3 bases; nucleotides not matched to a gene: 2.

This chain links TRBV7-6 with TRBJ1-5; 7 bases line up with TRBD1. CDR3 length: 14 residues. Trimming took 4 bases from V and 5 from J; bases not matched to a gene: 5. Per germline, CDR1 SGHVS and CDR2 FNYEAQ. CDR3 in DNA: TGTGCCAGCAGCTCGACAGGGCAGTATCAGCCCCAGCATTTT. It encodes CASSSTGQYQPQHF.

This clone occurred many times. The J gene is TRBJ2-4, the V gene TRBV7-2; 7 bases align to TRBD2. This CDR3 has 15 residues. Germline CDR1 and CDR2: SGHTA and FQGNSA. V was clipped by 5 bases and J by 6 bases; unmatched bases: 10. CDR3 amino acids: CASSPRAGDGNIQYF. In DNA form, the CDR3 reads TGTGCCAGCAGCCCTCGTGCGGGGGACGGAAACATTCAGTACTTC.

This clone was picked up a small number of times. The genes are TRBV15 and TRBJ2-7, with a weak D call TRBD1 (6 bases). The V end was cut by 3 bases, the J end by 3 bases, with 9 bases between. Germline loops: CDR1 LNHNV, CDR2 YYDKDF (reference sequence). There are 13 residues in the CDR3. The DNA for the CDR3 is TGTGCCACCAGCAGGGACAGATACTACGAGCAGTACTTC. Its translation is CATSRDRYYEQYF. Together with reference TRBV15 and TRBJ2-7, the CDR3 gives the full variable domain: DAMVIQNPRYQVTQFGKPVTLSCSQTLNHNVMYWYQQKSSQAPKLLFHYYDKDFNNEADTPDNFQSRRPNTSFCFLDIRSPGLGDTAMYLCATSRDRYYEQYFGPGTRLTVT.

The CDR3: CASSQEARSSSYEQYF. The CDR3 bases are TGTGCCAGCAGCCAAGAGGCCCGTAGCAGCTCCTACGAGCAGTACTTC. The genes are TRBV4-2 and TRBJ2-7; D not resolved. CDR3 length: 16 residues. The germline gives CDR1 LGHNA, CDR2 YNFKEQ. Trimming took off 0 bases at V and 0 bases at J, with 12 bases between the two ends.

The chain recombines TRBV29-1 with TRBJ1-5; no clear D. CDR1 SQVTM and CDR2 ANQGSEA come from the germline V gene. The germline V and J ends were trimmed by 6 bases and 4 bases, with 13 bases remaining between them. The CDR3 covers 13 residues. In nucleotides, the CDR3 is TGCAGCGTCCTGGAGGGCCGTAATCAGCCCCAGCATTTT. It codes for CSVLEGRNQPQHF.

The V gene is TRBV7-2, the J gene TRBJ1-1, with no clear D. The V gene's germline CDR1 is SGHTA and CDR2 FQGNSA. CDR3 length equals 15 residues. Trimming took 5 bases from V and 3 from J, leaving 16 bases between them. The CDR3 loop reads CASSPTIQLYTEAFF. CDR3 DNA sequence: TGTGCCAGCAGCCCAACGATTCAGTTGTACACTGAAGCTTTCTTT.

V is TRBV6-1 and J is TRBJ1-2, with no clear D. Trimming stripped 5 bases from V and 7 bases from J, with 11 bases between. Germline V gene data show CDR1 as MNHNS and CDR2 as SASEGT. The CDR3 is 12 amino acids. CDR3 in amino acids: CASSPSNVGYTF. The CDR3 DNA is TGTGCCAGCAGTCCGTCCAATGTTGGCTACACCTTC.

The V gene is TRBV9, the J gene TRBJ1-2, with a weak D call TRBD1 (6 bases). The length of the CDR3 is 14 residues. CDR1 is SGDLS, CDR2 YYNGEE, per germline. V was cut by 0 bases and J by 7 bases, with 13 bases left in between. The DNA for the CDR3 is TGTGCCAGCAGCGTAGGGTCAGGGGTGAGTGGCTACACCTTC. This codes for CASSVGSGVSGYTF.

The chain joins TRBV4-3 to TRBJ2-4, with TRBD2 matching over 8 bases. This CDR3 is built from 17 residues. Germline trimming cut 0 bases from V and 7 bases from J; bases unmatched to any gene: 11. The germline V gene has CDR1 LGHNA and CDR2 YSLEER. The DNA of the CDR3 is TGCGCCAGCAGCCAAGATCCGGGGGGGGCGGGTCGGAACATTCAGTACTTC. Translation: CASSQDPGGAGRNIQYF.

This clone was detected a few times. The genes are TRBV6-1 and TRBJ2-3; D may be TRBD2 (6 bases). CDR1 is MNHNS and CDR2 is SASEGT in the germline V gene. CDR3 length: 12 residues. Trimming pared 8 bases from V and 8 bases from J, leaving 14 bases between. This chain's CDR3 is CASLRLVGTQYF. CDR3 DNA: TGTGCCAGCCTAAGACTAGTAGGTACGCAGTATTTT.

Ten or more counts support this clone. The chain links TRBV9 to TRBJ1-2, with TRBD1 identical over 7 bases. Germline trimming cut 3 bases from V and 4 bases from J; bases unmatched to any gene: 6. The germline CDR1 and CDR2 sequences are SGDLS and YYNGEE. The CDR3 spans 14 residues. The CDR3 coding sequence is TGTGCCAGCAGCGCTTCGGGGACAGTCTATGGCTACACCTTC. This translates into CASSASGTVYGYTF.

This clone was detected ten times or more. The chain joins TRBV5-5 to TRBJ1-3; unclear D gene. CDR1 is SGHKS, CDR2 YYEKEE, per germline (reference sequence). The CDR3 runs 12 residues. Trimming shortened V by 4 bases and J by 3 bases, and 5 bases separated the two germline ends. The CDR3, as DNA: TGTGCCAGCAGCAGCGGTGGAAACACCATATATTTT. As protein: CASSSGGNTIYF.

This sequence joins TRBV9 and TRBJ2-5; 8 bases agree with TRBD1. This CDR3 has 16 amino acids. Per germline, CDR1 SGDLS and CDR2 YYNGEE. After removal of 1 base from V and 5 bases from J, the junction contained 10 bases not matched to a gene. The CDR3 nucleotides read TGTGCCAGCAGCGTAAGGACAGGGAATGGGGGGGAGACCCAGTACTTC. Its protein is CASSVRTGNGGETQYF. The variable domain in full, completed from reference TRBV9 and TRBJ2-5, reads DSGVTQTPKHLITATGQRVTLRCSPRSGDLSVYWYQQSLDQGLQFLIQYYNGEERAKGNILERFSAQQFPDLHSELNLSSLELGDSALYFCASSVRTGNGGETQYFGPGTRLLVL.